Given below is one T cell receptor beta chain in context. These data come from a study of blood T cell repertoires in COVID-19. Study context: In each case, the material was cDNA or gDNA derived from T cells, B-cell-depleted T cells, or PBMCs.

V was shortened by 2 bases and J by 16 bases, with 21 bases between the two germline ends. Germline assignment: CDR1 GTSNPN and CDR2 SVGIG (reference sequence). The CDR3 is made up of 13 amino acids. In the original analysis: Estimation of nucleated cell counts was performed using reference gene primer amplification. Generated by immunoSEQ multiplex PCR, the TCRdb table keeps only in-frame clones and is missing some. D and trimming were read from the DNA, whereas the V and J calls and clone size are those reported in that table. Among roughly 130,000 clones listed, around 76% were seen once. The sequenced sample was peripheral blood. This TCR derives from a man older than 75 with acute or convalescent COVID-19. The chain links TRBV30 to TRBJ1-3, with D perhaps TRBD1 (6 bases). In DNA, the CDR3 is TGTGCCTGGAGTCAACAGGGCTATGCCTCCACGTATTTT. This translates into CAWSQQGYASTYF.